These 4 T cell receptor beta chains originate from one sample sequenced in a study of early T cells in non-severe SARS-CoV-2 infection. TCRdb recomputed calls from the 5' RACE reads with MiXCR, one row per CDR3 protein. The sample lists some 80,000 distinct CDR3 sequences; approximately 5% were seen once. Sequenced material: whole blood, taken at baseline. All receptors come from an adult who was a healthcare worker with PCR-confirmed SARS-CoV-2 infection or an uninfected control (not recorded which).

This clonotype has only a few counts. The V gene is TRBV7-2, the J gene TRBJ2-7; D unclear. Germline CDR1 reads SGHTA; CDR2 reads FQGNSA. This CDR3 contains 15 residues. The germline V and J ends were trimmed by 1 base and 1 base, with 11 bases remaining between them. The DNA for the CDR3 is TGTGCCAGCAGCTTAGAGTTGGTCCGGTCCTACGAGCAGTACTTC. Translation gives CASSLELVRSYEQYF.

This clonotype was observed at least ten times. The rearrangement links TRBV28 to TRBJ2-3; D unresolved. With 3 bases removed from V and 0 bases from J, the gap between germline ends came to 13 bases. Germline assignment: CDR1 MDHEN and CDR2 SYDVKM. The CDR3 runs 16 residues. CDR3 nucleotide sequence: TGTGCCAGCAGTTTGGTTGTGAGTCTCAGCACAGATACGCAGTATTTT. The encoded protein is CASSLVVSLSTDTQYF.

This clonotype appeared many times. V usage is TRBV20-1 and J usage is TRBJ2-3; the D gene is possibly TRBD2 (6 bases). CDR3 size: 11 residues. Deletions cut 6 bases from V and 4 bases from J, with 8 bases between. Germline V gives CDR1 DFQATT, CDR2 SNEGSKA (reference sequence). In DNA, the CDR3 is TGCAGTGCCCCGGGGGCAGATACGCAGTATTTT. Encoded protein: CSAPGADTQYF.

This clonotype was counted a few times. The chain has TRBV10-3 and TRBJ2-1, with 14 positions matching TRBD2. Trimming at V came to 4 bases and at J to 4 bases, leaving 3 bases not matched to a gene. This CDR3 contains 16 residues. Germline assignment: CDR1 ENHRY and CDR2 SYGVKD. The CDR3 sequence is CAISGLAGGVYNEQFF. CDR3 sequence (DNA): TGTGCCATCAGTGGACTAGCGGGAGGGGTATACAATGAGCAGTTCTTC.